Listed here are 14 T cell receptor beta chains from one sample, sequenced in a study of T cells in Graves' hyperthyroidism and ophthalmopathy. TCR beta CDR3 sequences were amplified from RNA transcripts. TCR CDR3 underwent first-round RT-PCR with the HTBI primer set. From the multiplex PCR reads, TCRdb called clonotypes with MiXCR, one entry per CDR3 protein. The table has a few hundred thousand distinct CDR3 sequences, about 14% seen once. Sequencing was done on a sample of blood. The source is a woman in her thirties or forties with Graves' hyperthyroidism that later progressed to Graves' ophthalmopathy.

This clonotype was seen at least ten times. The chain is built from TRBV2 and TRBJ1-5, with D hard to call. Trimming pared 6 bases from V and 1 base from J, leaving 10 bases between. Germline CDR1 SNHLY, CDR2 FYNNEI. This CDR3 is built from 14 residues. This CDR3 is CASSDRESNQPQHF. For the CDR3, the DNA is TGTGCCAGCAGCGACCGGGAAAGCAATCAGCCCCAGCATTTT.

In its sample, this clonotype was seen many times. The chain recombines TRBV20-1 with TRBJ2-1; the match to TRBD2 covers 9 bases. J lost 6 bases, V lost 6 bases, and 12 bases had no gene match. The CDR3 is made up of 15 amino acids. Germline lookup yields CDR1 DFQATT and CDR2 SNEGSKA (reference sequence). CDR3 in amino acids: CSALPRLAVANEQFF. The CDR3 bases are TGCAGTGCCCTACCCCGACTAGCGGTAGCCAATGAGCAGTTCTTC.

In its sample, this clonotype was seen many times. This sequence joins TRBV30 and TRBJ1-1; D is unresolved. CDR1 GTSNPN and CDR2 SVGIG come from the germline V gene (reference sequence). CDR3 length equals 13 residues. V was clipped by 2 bases and J by 4 bases, with 11 bases between them. CDR3 coding DNA: TGTGCCTGGAGTTGGGGTGTGGGCACTGAAGCTTTCTTT. It yields the protein CAWSWGVGTEAFF.

In this sample, this clonotype turned up many times. This sequence joins TRBV13 and TRBJ2-7; D is uncertain. This CDR3 is 13 amino acids long. The germline gives CDR1 PRHDT, CDR2 FYEKMQ (reference sequence). Deletions cut 7 bases from V and 3 bases from J, with 13 bases between. CDR3 sequence reads: CASKQQANYEQYF. The CDR3 bases are TGTGCCAGCAAGCAGCAGGCTAACTACGAGCAGTACTTC.

The V gene is TRBV20-1, the J gene TRBJ2-3, with TRBD2 matching over 8 bases. The CDR3 length is 17 residues. V lost 0 bases to trimming and J lost 5 bases; unmatched junction nucleotides: 13. Germline V lookup: CDR1 DFQATT, CDR2 SNEGSKA (reference sequence). CDR3 DNA sequence: TGCAGTGCTAGAGATAGTGCCGGGACTAGTGGGGGAGATACGCAGTATTTT. Protein product: CSARDSAGTSGGDTQYF.

Many counts were recorded for this clonotype. The chain combines TRBV12-3 or TRBV12-4 with TRBJ2-7; D not resolved. Trimming shortened V by 6 bases and J by 4 bases, and 10 bases separated the two germline ends. This CDR3 region has 12 residues. In nucleotides, the CDR3 is TGTGCCAGCAGCCCGGCGGCTTACGAGCAGTACTTC. Translating it yields CASSPAAYEQYF.

This clonotype was seen a handful of times. The chain carries TRBV5-6 and TRBJ2-2; TRBD2 matches 15 bases. Germline V CDR1 and CDR2: SGHDT, YYEEEE. Germline trimming cut 0 bases from V and 6 bases from J; bases unmatched to any gene: 0. The CDR3 is 16 residues long. This CDR3 is CASSLGTSGRAGELFF. The CDR3, as DNA: TGTGCCAGCAGCTTGGGGACTAGCGGGAGGGCCGGGGAGCTGTTTTTT.

As concerns this clonotype: A read error may explain this, as a much larger clone is one base away. This chain joins TRBV9 and TRBJ1-2; D unclear. V was pared by 3 bases and J by 4 bases, with 31 bases between. From germline, CDR1 is SGDLS and CDR2 YYNGEE. The CDR3 is made up of 20 amino acids. CDR3 in amino acids: CASSARDIRSSSLKSYGYTF. Here the CDR3 DNA reads TGTGCCAGCAGCGCTAGGGATATCAGAAGCTCATCCCTTAAATCCTATGGCTACACCTTC.

This clonotype has just a few counts. The conserved final phenylalanine or tryptophan is absent from the CDR3, which likely points to a read error. The gene calls are TRBV2 and TRBJ2-2; 9 bases map to TRBD2. This CDR3 contains 17 residues. CDR1 is SNHLY and CDR2 is FYNNEI in the germline V gene. Trimming cost V 5 bases and J 2 bases; bases outside gene matches: 9. The CDR3 DNA reads TGTGCCAGCAGTATTAGCGGGAGTCCGTTAAACACCGGGGAGCTGTTTTCT. Its protein is CASSISGSPLNTGELFS.

This clonotype showed up just a few times. The CDR3 nucleotides read TGCAGTGCTAGAGCCGGGTTTAATGAAAAACTGTTTTTT. Protein sequence: CSARAGFNEKLFF. This chain connects TRBV20-1 to TRBJ1-4; D unresolved. CDR1 DFQATT and CDR2 SNEGSKA come from the germline V gene (reference sequence). This CDR3 is 13 amino acids long. Between the trimmed V and J ends, which lost 1 base and 4 bases, there was a span of 7 bases.

This clonotype was seen ten or more times. V gene TRBV30 combines with J gene TRBJ2-5, with 7 bases lining up with TRBD1. J was trimmed by 1 base and V by 4 bases; bases with no gene match: 12. Looked up from germline, CDR1 is GTSNPN and CDR2 is SVGIG (reference sequence). The CDR3 loop spans 16 amino acids. CDR3 in amino acids: CAWTQKGGLIQETQYF. CDR3 sequence (DNA): TGTGCCTGGACTCAGAAAGGGGGCCTAATCCAAGAGACCCAGTACTTC.

This clonotype was seen many times. The gene calls are TRBV20-1 and TRBJ2-7; a possible D gene is TRBD2 (6 bases). V lost 2 bases, J lost 7 bases, and 15 bases lay in between. The CDR3 is made up of 13 amino acids. The germline CDR1 and CDR2 sequences are DFQATT and SNEGSKA (reference sequence). This chain's CDR3 is CSARRTTSTEQYF. As DNA, the CDR3 is TGCAGTGCTAGAAGGACTACCTCTACTGAGCAGTACTTC.

There are many counts of this clonotype. The chain carries TRBV9 and TRBJ2-7; no definite D call. V lost 2 bases, J lost 2 bases, and 14 bases lay in between. The CDR3 totals 15 residues. Looked up from germline, CDR1 is SGDLS and CDR2 is YYNGEE. The CDR3 DNA reads TGTGCCAGCAGCGTGGAAATAGCTCCGACCTACGAGCAGTACTTC. Its translation is CASSVEIAPTYEQYF.

This clonotype came up many times. The chain has TRBV2 and TRBJ2-3, with TRBD2 identical over 12 bases. Per germline, CDR1 SNHLY and CDR2 FYNNEI. The CDR3 runs to 20 residues. Trimming took 11 bases from V and 5 from J; bases not matched to a gene: 26. CDR3 bases: TGTGCCGGCACCAACCCACAGGGGGCGACTAGCGGGAGTCTTGAAGATACGCAGTATTTT. Translating it yields CAGTNPQGATSGSLEDTQYF.